Below are 30 T cell receptor beta chains sequenced from a single sample in a study of T cells of healthy individuals. TCRdb re-analysed the 5' RACE reads in MiXCR, keeping a single row per CDR3 protein. The table records some 100,000 distinct CDR3 sequences, around 17% of them present only once. These receptors all stem from a human donor in good health.

This clonotype was counted many times. This rearrangement joins TRBV7-9 to TRBJ2-2; 11 positions match TRBD1. J lost 9 bases, V lost 3 bases, and 9 bases had no gene match. Germline V CDR1 and CDR2: SEHNR, FQNEAQ (reference sequence). The CDR3 has 16 amino acids. The CDR3 nucleotides are TGTGCCAGCAGCTTTCCCCGGGACAGGGGGACCCGGGAGCTGTTTTTT. Amino acid sequence: CASSFPRDRGTRELFF.

This chain uses TRBV20-1 with TRBJ2-1; 13 positions match TRBD2. The CDR3 runs to 17 residues. In germline, CDR1 is DFQATT, CDR2 SNEGSKA (reference sequence). Trimming at V came to 6 bases and at J to 1 base, leaving 9 bases not matched to a gene. The CDR3 loop reads CSAVGLAGVGSYNEQFF. The CDR3 nucleotides read TGCAGTGCCGTCGGACTAGCGGGAGTCGGGTCCTACAATGAGCAGTTCTTC.

The table lists this clonotype with a few counts. J is TRBJ2-6 and V is TRBV5-1; 7 bases match TRBD1. This CDR3 spans 16 amino acids. Germline-derived CDR1 and CDR2 are SGHRS and YFSETQ. V was clipped by 6 bases and J by 0 bases; unmatched bases: 6. The CDR3 DNA follows: TGCGCCAGCAAGGAACAGGGGATCTCTGGGGCCAACGTCCTGACTTTC. Its protein product is CASKEQGISGANVLTF.

This clonotype has just a few counts. The V gene is TRBV12-3 or TRBV12-4, the J gene TRBJ2-7; D is uncertain. Trimming took 2 bases from V and 3 from J, leaving 11 bases between them. This CDR3 region has 14 residues. The CDR3 DNA reads as TGTGCCAGCAGTTTACAGACTTCGAGCTACGAGCAGTACTTC. Translated: CASSLQTSSYEQYF.

This clonotype was recorded a few times. V is TRBV5-1 and J is TRBJ2-2; D ambiguous. The CDR3 is made up of 14 amino acids. V gave up 0 bases and J gave up 6 bases, with 9 bases separating them. Germline V CDR1 and CDR2: SGHRS, YFSETQ. CDR3 residues: CASSLAYSSGELFF. The DNA for the CDR3 is TGCGCCAGCAGCTTGGCTTACAGCTCCGGGGAGCTGTTTTTT.

This clonotype was picked up many times. CDR3 DNA sequence: TGTGCCAGCAGTGAAGCGCGGGGTAGCGGGAGCCGAGAGACCCAGTACTTC. This encodes CASSEARGSGSRETQYF. The rearrangement links TRBV2 to TRBJ2-5; 9 bases agree with TRBD2. J gave up 4 bases and V 0 bases, and 9 bases lay outside the gene matches. CDR1 is SNHLY, CDR2 FYNNEI, per germline. CDR3 length: 17 amino acids.

The CDR3 region is CASSLWDRAHEQFF. CDR3 coding DNA: TGTGCCAGCAGTTTATGGGACAGAGCCCATGAGCAGTTCTTC. The chain combines TRBV27 with TRBJ2-1; 7 positions match TRBD1. V lost 1 base to trimming and J lost 8 bases; unmatched junction nucleotides: 5. The CDR3 has 14 residues. Germline V lookup: CDR1 MNHEY, CDR2 SMNVEV (reference sequence).

This clonotype was observed a handful of times. CDR3 sequence reads: CSAFGPFSAYEQYF. Written as DNA, the CDR3 is TGCAGTGCTTTCGGGCCTTTCAGCGCCTACGAGCAGTACTTC. V and J are TRBV20-1 and TRBJ2-7; no clear D gene. Trimming removed 5 bases from V and 2 bases from J, with 16 bases in between. CDR1 and CDR2 from the germline V gene are DFQATT and SNEGSKA (reference sequence). The CDR3 totals 14 residues.

This clonotype was detected a few times. V and J are TRBV5-5 and TRBJ2-5; D is uncertain. The V end lost 2 bases, the J end lost 7 bases, and 6 bases lay between the germline ends. CDR1 SGHKS and CDR2 YYEKEE come from the germline V gene (reference sequence). There are 11 residues in the CDR3. CDR3: CASSFEGTQYF. CDR3 in DNA: TGTGCCAGCAGCTTCGAAGGGACCCAGTACTTC.

This clonotype was seen a handful of times. This sequence joins TRBV12-3 or TRBV12-4 and TRBJ1-4; D call uncertain. The germline V and J ends were trimmed by 6 bases and 8 bases, with 13 bases remaining between them. This CDR3 has 13 amino acids. CDR3 DNA sequence: TGTGCCAGCAGCCGGGGAAATGGGGAAAAACTGTTTTTT. It encodes CASSRGNGEKLFF.

The CDR3 DNA reads TGTGCCAGCAGTGTATACAGGCTTTTTGGAGGCTACACCTTC. Translating it yields CASSVYRLFGGYTF. The chain links TRBV28 to TRBJ1-2; possible D gene TRBD1, 5 bases. The V gene's germline CDR1 is MDHEN and CDR2 SYDVKM. The CDR3 length is 14 residues. Trimming took 5 bases from V and 8 from J, leaving 18 bases between them.

In its sample, this clonotype was seen a few times. The CDR3 nucleotides read TGTGCCAGCAGTTCCCGGGACAGGCGGCAAGAGACCCAGTACTTC. Its translation: CASSSRDRRQETQYF. The rearrangement joins TRBV28 to TRBJ2-5, with 8 positions matching TRBD1. V dropped 4 bases and J dropped 2; count of bases not matched to a gene: 6. There are 15 residues in the CDR3. Germline CDR1 and CDR2: MDHEN and SYDVKM.

This clonotype turned up a few times. The chain employs TRBV20-1 and TRBJ2-7, with TRBD2 matching over 8 bases. The germline V gene encodes CDR1 DFQATT and CDR2 SNEGSKA (reference sequence). J lost 0 bases, V lost 5 bases, and 6 bases had no gene match. The CDR3 spans 14 residues. The CDR3 region has the DNA TGCAGTGCTCTTAGCGGGGAGGGCTCCTACGAGCAGTACTTC. Translated: CSALSGEGSYEQYF.

This clonotype was seen a handful of times. V is TRBV7-9 and J is TRBJ2-3, with 7 bases fitting TRBD2. The CDR3 runs 13 residues. The germline gives CDR1 SEHNR, CDR2 FQNEAQ (reference sequence). With 7 bases clipped from V and 2 bases from J, the junction kept 3 bases outside the gene matches. The CDR3 nucleotides are TGTGCCAGCAAGAGCGGGGCCACAGATACGCAGTATTTT. It translates to CASKSGATDTQYF.

The sample holds a few counts of this clonotype. V and J are TRBV4-3 and TRBJ1-1, with D possibly TRBD1 on 5 matching bases. V lost 0 bases and J 8 bases, leaving 7 bases between the germline ends. Germline values: CDR1 LGHNA, CDR2 YSLEER. This CDR3 comprises 12 residues. The CDR3 spells CASSQDTGEAFF. The DNA for the CDR3 is TGCGCCAGCAGCCAAGATACAGGAGAAGCTTTCTTT.

The chain combines TRBV9 with TRBJ1-3; the D gene is possibly TRBD1 (6 bases). This CDR3 is built from 14 residues. Deletions cut 4 bases from V and 5 bases from J, with 13 bases between. CDR1 and CDR2 (germline): SGDLS, YYNGEE. DNA of the CDR3: TGTGCCAGCAGCCCCGGGACAACTAGAAACACCATATATTTT. Protein product: CASSPGTTRNTIYF.

This clonotype has only a few counts. The chain combines TRBV12-3 or TRBV12-4 with TRBJ1-2; D remains ambiguous. V was clipped by 8 bases and J by 2 bases, with 6 bases between them. This CDR3 is 11 amino acids long. The chain's CDR3 is CASGQNYGYTF. As DNA, the CDR3 is TGTGCCAGCGGTCAGAACTATGGCTACACCTTC.

This clonotype was seen a few times. This chain links TRBV4-1 with TRBJ2-5; 8 bases are shared with TRBD1. Germline CDR1 and CDR2: MGHRA and YSYEKL. The CDR3 is 15 amino acids. V lost 4 bases and J lost 3; bases outside the gene matches: 7. CDR3 sequence (DNA): TGCGCCAGCAGCCGAGACAGGGGAACCAAAGAGACCCAGTACTTC. Translated, it gives CASSRDRGTKETQYF.

This clonotype was observed many times. This chain connects TRBV12-3 or TRBV12-4 to TRBJ1-2; D uncertain. The CDR3 spans 13 residues. V was clipped by 6 bases and J by 6 bases, with 14 bases between them. The CDR3 coding sequence is TGTGCCAGCAGCCTTTCTCACGAACATGGCTACACCTTC. This codes for CASSLSHEHGYTF.

The chain recombines TRBV20-1 with TRBJ2-4; D possibly corresponds to TRBD2 (5 bases). The V gene lost 1 base and the J gene lost 8 bases, with 9 bases spanning the gap. The CDR3 contains 12 residues. Germline values: CDR1 DFQATT, CDR2 SNEGSKA (reference sequence). CDR3 sequence reads: CSARALVDIQYF. The CDR3 nucleotides read TGCAGTGCTAGAGCACTAGTAGACATTCAGTACTTC.

The chain carries TRBV3-1 and TRBJ1-2, with 11 nucleotides matching TRBD1. Germline CDR1 is LGHDT and CDR2 is YNNKEL (reference sequence). The CDR3 is made up of 15 amino acids. Trimming took 4 bases from V and 3 from J; bases not matched to a gene: 4. For the CDR3, the DNA is TGTGCCAGCAGCCCCCGGACAGGGGGCGACTATGGCTACACCTTC. It translates to CASSPRTGGDYGYTF. The whole variable domain, filled in from reference TRBV3-1 and TRBJ1-2, reads DTAVSQTPKYLVTQMGNDKSIKCEQNLGHDTMYWYKQDSKKFLKIMFSYNNKELIINETVPNRFSPKSPDKAHLNLHINSLELGDSAVYFCASSPRTGGDYGYTFGSGTRLTVV.

A word on this clonotype: The germline gene is not matched at one end of the junction; a read error may be the cause. This chain connects TRBV5-1 to TRBJ1-3; D unclear. This CDR3 contains 16 residues. Germline CDR1 is SGHRS and CDR2 is YFSETQ. CDR3 coding DNA: TGCGCCAGCAGCTTGACAAGTATATTCGCTGGGAACACCATATATTTT. Its translation is CASSLTSIFAGNTIYF. The entire variable domain, with the rest obtained from reference TRBV5-1 and TRBJ1-3, is as follows: KAGVTQTPRYLIKTRGQQVTLSCSPISGHRSVSWYQQTPGQGLQFLFEYFSETQRNKGNFPGRFSGRQFSNSRSEMNVSTLELGDSALYLCASSLTSIFAGNTIYFGEGSWLTVV.

The chain employs TRBV4-3 and TRBJ1-1; D is uncertain. The V and J ends lost 6 bases and 1 base respectively, with 9 bases between them. This CDR3 has 13 residues. Looked up from germline, CDR1 is LGHNA and CDR2 is YSLEER. The CDR3 is CASRKTSNTEAFF. As DNA, the CDR3 is TGCGCCAGCAGAAAGACCTCGAACACTGAAGCTTTCTTT.

The rearrangement joins TRBV7-3 to TRBJ2-2; TRBD1 matches at 8 bases. The CDR3 runs to 15 residues. The V gene's germline CDR1 is SGHTA and CDR2 FQGTGA. With 2 bases clipped from V and 5 bases from J, the junction kept 4 bases outside the gene matches. The DNA for the CDR3 is TGTGCCAGCAGCTTACTCGGACAGGGTACCGGGGAGCTGTTTTTT. This codes for CASSLLGQGTGELFF. The entire variable domain, with the rest obtained from reference TRBV7-3 and TRBJ2-2, is as follows: GAGVSQTPSNKVTEKGKYVELRCDPISGHTALYWYRQSLGQGPEFLIYFQGTGAADDSGLPNDRFFAVRPEGSVSTLKIQRTERGDSAVYLCASSLLGQGTGELFFGEGSRLTVL.

In its sample, this clonotype was seen a few times. V and J are TRBV15 and TRBJ1-5; no reliable D call. The CDR3 is made up of 15 amino acids. V shed 5 bases and J shed 0 bases, with 11 bases lying between them. CDR1 LNHNV and CDR2 YYDKDF come from the germline V gene (reference sequence). The CDR3 DNA reads as TGTGCCACCAGCGGGAGCTATTTTAGCAATCAGCCCCAGCATTTT. Its protein product is CATSGSYFSNQPQHF.

This clonotype was picked up a small number of times. The CDR3 DNA follows: TGTGCCAGCCCTAGCGGGAGTTGGAACACCGGGGAGCTGTTTTTT. Amino acids: CASPSGSWNTGELFF. This chain links TRBV6-2 or TRBV6-3 with TRBJ2-2; TRBD2 agrees at 10 bases. V gave up 8 bases and J gave up 1 base; unmatched junction bases: 4. Germline V gene lookup returns CDR1 MNHEY and CDR2 SVGEGT. The CDR3 consists of 15 residues.

The V and J genes are TRBV28 and TRBJ2-7, with TRBD1 as a possible D gene (6 bases). Germline CDR1 MDHEN, CDR2 SYDVKM. V lost 8 bases and J 0 bases, leaving 17 bases between the germline ends. This CDR3 region has 15 residues. CDR3 in amino acids: CASVHQGQDSYEQYF. As DNA, the CDR3 is TGTGCCAGCGTTCACCAGGGGCAGGACTCCTACGAGCAGTACTTC.

This clonotype was detected a few times. The V call is TRBV28, the J call TRBJ2-7; TRBD1 is a possible D gene (6 bases). V was clipped by 2 bases and J by 5 bases, with 13 bases between them. This CDR3 spans 14 amino acids. The germline V gene encodes CDR1 MDHEN and CDR2 SYDVKM. CDR3 coding DNA: TGTGCCAGCAGTTTAGCTGGGGGCACGGACGAGCAGTACTTC. Its translation: CASSLAGGTDEQYF.

This clonotype appeared a few times. The chain has TRBV28 and TRBJ1-1, with 8 bases aligning to TRBD1. CDR3 size: 15 residues. V gave up 4 bases and J gave up 6 bases; unmatched junction bases: 10. The V gene's germline CDR1 is MDHEN and CDR2 SYDVKM. This CDR3 reads CASSSFGQGVPEAFF. CDR3 nucleotides: TGTGCCAGCAGTTCTTTCGGACAGGGAGTCCCTGAAGCTTTCTTT.

The chain carries TRBV24-1 and TRBJ2-1, with D maybe TRBD1 (7 bases). Germline V lookup: CDR1 KGHDR, CDR2 SFDVKD. The CDR3 length is 15 residues. Deletions cut 3 bases from V and 8 bases from J, with 16 bases between. The CDR3 DNA reads as TGTGCCACCAGTGATCCCAGGGGGGACTGGCATGAGCAGTTCTTC. Amino acid sequence: CATSDPRGDWHEQFF.